The clone carrying this T cell receptor beta chain was counted at least ten times. As yet, its antigen is unknown. These data originate in a study of T cells in Graves' hyperthyroidism and ophthalmopathy. Uncontrolled infection, other autoimmune disease, pregnancy or lactation disqualified patients from enrolment. This sample holds PBMCs from approximately 10 ml fresh peripheral blood. Amplification yielded TCR beta CDR3 regions, with RNA transcripts as the source. TCR CDR3 underwent first-round RT-PCR with the HTBI primer set. MiXCR was run by TCRdb on the multiplex PCR reads, yielding one entry per CDR3 protein. The data contain around 240,000 distinct CDR3 sequences, around 17% of them singletons. Trimming cost V 7 bases and J 5 bases, with 11 bases left between them. Looked up from germline, CDR1 is SGDLS and CDR2 is YYNGEE. The CDR3 covers 12 residues. General observations from the study: Before onset, by a median of around 6.1 months, the model predicted ophthalmopathy. The authors' 13 V-J model separated ophthalmopathy from stable hyperthyroidism.

The sequenced sample consisted of blood. The TCR sequence derives from a woman under 30 with Graves' ophthalmopathy. The chain has TRBV9 and TRBJ2-3; D gene uncertain. CDR3 nucleotides: TGTGCCAGCGGCTCATGGAGAGATACGCAGTATTTT. Encoded protein: CASGSWRDTQYF.